This T cell receptor beta chain originates from a study of blood T cell repertoires in COVID-19. Background on the study: T cells, B-cell-depleted T cells, or PBMCs provided the cDNA or gDNA that served as material.

Original processing notes: By means of reference gene primer amplification, nucleated cell counts were estimated. Using immunoSEQ multiplex PCR, the repertoire was profiled, and TCRdb retains in-frame clones only, with some absent. From that table come the V and J calls and clone size; the DNA was used to work out D and trimming. This table has approximately 81,000 clones, approximately 78% appearing once. The CDR3 is 15 residues long. The V gene lost 1 base and the J gene lost 5 bases, with 16 bases spanning the gap. Germline lookup yields CDR1 SGHKS and CDR2 YYEKEE (reference sequence). The sequencing sample was made of peripheral blood. J is TRBJ2-7 and V is TRBV5-5; possibly TRBD2 for D (7 bases). This sequence originates from a human donor in a cohort sampled during active COVID-19. The DNA of the CDR3 is TGTGCCAGCAGCTTGATAACTGGGGGGGCCGACGAGCAGTACTTC. Protein sequence: CASSLITGGADEQYF.